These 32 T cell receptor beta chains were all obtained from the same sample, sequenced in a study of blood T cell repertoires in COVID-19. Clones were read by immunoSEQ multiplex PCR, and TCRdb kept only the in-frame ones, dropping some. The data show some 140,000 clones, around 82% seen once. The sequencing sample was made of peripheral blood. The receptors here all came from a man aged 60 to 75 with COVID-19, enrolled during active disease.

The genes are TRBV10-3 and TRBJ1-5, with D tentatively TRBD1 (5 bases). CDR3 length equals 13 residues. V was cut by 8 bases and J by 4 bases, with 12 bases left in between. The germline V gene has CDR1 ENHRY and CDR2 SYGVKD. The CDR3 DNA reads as TGTGCCATCGCCGGGACTACAAATCAGCCCCAGCATTTT. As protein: CAIAGTTNQPQHF.

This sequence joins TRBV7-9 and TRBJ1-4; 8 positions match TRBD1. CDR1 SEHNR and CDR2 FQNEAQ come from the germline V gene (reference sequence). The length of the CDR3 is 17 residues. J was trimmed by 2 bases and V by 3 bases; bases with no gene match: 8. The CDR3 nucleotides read TGTGCCAGCAGCTTTCCGACAGGGGAAGGGACTAATGAAAAACTGTTTTTT. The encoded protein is CASSFPTGEGTNEKLFF.

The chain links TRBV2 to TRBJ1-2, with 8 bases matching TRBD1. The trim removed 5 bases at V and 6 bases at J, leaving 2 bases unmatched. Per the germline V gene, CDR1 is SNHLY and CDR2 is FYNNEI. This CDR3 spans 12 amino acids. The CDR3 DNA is TGTGCCAGCAGTCAGACAGGGGATGGCTACACCTTC. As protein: CASSQTGDGYTF.

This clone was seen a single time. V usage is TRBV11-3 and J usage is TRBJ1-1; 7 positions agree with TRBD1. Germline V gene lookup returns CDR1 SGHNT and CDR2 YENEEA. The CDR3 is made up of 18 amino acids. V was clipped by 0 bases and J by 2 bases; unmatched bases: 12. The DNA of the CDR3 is TGTGCCAGCAGCTTAGAGTCTAGGAAGGGACAGTTTAACACTGAAGCTTTCTTT. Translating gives CASSLESRKGQFNTEAFF.

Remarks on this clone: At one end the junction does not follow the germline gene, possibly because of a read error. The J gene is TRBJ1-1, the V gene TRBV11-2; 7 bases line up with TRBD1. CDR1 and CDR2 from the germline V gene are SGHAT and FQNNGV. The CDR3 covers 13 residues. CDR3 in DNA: TGTGCCAGCAGCTTAGATATCAGGGCAGGGGGTTCCTTT. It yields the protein CASSLDIRAGGSF.

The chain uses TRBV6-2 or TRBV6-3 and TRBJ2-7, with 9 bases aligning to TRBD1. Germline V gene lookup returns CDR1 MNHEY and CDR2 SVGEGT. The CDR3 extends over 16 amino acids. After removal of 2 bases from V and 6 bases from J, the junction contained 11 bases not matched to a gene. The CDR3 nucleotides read TGTGCCAGCAGTTACATACAACAGGGGGCGCCCCGCGAGCAGTACTTC. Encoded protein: CASSYIQQGAPREQYF.

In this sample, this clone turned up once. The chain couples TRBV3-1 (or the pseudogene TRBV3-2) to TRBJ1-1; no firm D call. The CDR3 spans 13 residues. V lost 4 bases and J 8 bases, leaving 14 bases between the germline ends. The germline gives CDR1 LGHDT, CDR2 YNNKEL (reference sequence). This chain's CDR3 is CASSPQASLEAFF. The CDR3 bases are TGTGCCAGCAGCCCCCAGGCATCGCTGGAAGCTTTCTTT.

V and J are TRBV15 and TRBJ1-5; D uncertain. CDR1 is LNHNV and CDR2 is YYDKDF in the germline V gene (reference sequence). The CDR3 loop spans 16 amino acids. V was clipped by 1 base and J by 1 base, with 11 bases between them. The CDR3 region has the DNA TGTGCCACCAGCAGAGTGAGGGATATAAGCAATCAGCCCCAGCATTTT. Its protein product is CATSRVRDISNQPQHF.

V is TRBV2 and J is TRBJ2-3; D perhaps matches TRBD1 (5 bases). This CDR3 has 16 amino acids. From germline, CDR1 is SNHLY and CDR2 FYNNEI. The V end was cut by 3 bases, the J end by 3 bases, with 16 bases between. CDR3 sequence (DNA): TGTGCCAGCAGTGAGTCGCCAGGGTCATGGACAGATACGCAGTATTTT. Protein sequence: CASSESPGSWTDTQYF.

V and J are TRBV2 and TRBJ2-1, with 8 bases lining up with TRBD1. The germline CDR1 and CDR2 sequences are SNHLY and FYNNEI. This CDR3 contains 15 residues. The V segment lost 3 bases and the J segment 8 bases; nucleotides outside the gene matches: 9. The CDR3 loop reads CASSEGRGRFYEQFF. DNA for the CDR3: TGTGCCAGCAGTGAGGGCAGGGGGCGTTTTTATGAGCAGTTCTTC.

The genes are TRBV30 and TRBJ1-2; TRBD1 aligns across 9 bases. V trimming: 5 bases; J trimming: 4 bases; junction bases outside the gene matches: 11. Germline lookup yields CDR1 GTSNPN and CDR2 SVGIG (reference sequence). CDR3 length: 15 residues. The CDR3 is CAWAKPGQGTYGYTF. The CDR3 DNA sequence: TGTGCCTGGGCAAAACCGGGACAGGGCACCTATGGCTACACCTTC.

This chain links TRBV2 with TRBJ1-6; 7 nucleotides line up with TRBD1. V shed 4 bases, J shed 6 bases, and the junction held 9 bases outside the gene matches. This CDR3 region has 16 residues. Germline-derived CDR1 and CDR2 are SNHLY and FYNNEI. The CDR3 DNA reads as TGTGCCAGCAGTGTCTCGCGACAGGGACGTAATTCACCCCTCCACTTT. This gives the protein CASSVSRQGRNSPLHF.

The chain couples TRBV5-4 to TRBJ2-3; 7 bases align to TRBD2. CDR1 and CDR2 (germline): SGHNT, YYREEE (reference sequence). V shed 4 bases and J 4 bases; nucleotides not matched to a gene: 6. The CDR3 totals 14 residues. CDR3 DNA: TGTGCCAGCAGCCCTCGGCTAGCGGCAGATACGCAGTATTTT. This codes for CASSPRLAADTQYF.

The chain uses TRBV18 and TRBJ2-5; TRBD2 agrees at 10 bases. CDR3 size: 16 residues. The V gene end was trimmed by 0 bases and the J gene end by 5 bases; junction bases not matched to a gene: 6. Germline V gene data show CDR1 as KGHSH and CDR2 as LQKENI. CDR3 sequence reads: CASSPPRLAGGETQYF. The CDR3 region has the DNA TGTGCCAGCTCACCACCCAGACTAGCGGGCGGTGAGACCCAGTACTTC.

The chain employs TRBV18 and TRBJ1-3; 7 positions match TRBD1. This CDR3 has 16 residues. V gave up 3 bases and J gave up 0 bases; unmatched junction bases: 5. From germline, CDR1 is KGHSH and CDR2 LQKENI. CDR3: CASSPAGGISGNTIYF. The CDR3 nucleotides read TGTGCCAGCTCACCGGCAGGGGGAATCTCTGGAAACACCATATATTTT.

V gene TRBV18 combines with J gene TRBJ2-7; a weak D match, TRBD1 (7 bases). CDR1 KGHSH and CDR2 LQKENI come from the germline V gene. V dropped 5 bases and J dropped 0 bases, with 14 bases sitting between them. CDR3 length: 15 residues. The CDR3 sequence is CASSAAGQTSYEQYF. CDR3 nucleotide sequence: TGTGCCAGCTCAGCCGCGGGACAGACCTCCTACGAGCAGTACTTC.

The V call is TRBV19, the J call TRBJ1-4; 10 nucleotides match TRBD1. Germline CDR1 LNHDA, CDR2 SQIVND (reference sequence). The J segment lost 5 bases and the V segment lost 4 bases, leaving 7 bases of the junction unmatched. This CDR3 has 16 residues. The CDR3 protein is CASSTGTGVSNEKLFF. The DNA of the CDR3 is TGTGCCAGTAGTACCGGGACAGGGGTCTCGAATGAAAAACTGTTTTTT. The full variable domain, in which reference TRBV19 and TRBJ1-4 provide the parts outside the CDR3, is DGGITQSPKYLFRKEGQNVTLSCEQNLNHDAMYWYRQDPGQGLRLIYYSQIVNDFQKGDIAEGYSVSREKKESFPLTVTSAQKNPTAFYLCASSTGTGVSNEKLFFGSGTQLSVL.

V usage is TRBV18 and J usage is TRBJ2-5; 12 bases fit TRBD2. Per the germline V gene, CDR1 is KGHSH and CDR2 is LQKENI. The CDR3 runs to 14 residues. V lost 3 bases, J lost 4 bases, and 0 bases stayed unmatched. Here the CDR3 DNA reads TGTGCCAGCTCACCGGGACTAGCGGGAGAGACCCAGTACTTC. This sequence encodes CASSPGLAGETQYF.

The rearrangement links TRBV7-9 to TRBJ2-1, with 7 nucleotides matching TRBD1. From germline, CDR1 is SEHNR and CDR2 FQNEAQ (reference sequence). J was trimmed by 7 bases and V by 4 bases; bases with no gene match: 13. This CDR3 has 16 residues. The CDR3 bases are TGTGCCAGCAGCTCCACCGGGACAGAGAATTTGAATGAGCAGTTCTTC. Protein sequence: CASSSTGTENLNEQFF.

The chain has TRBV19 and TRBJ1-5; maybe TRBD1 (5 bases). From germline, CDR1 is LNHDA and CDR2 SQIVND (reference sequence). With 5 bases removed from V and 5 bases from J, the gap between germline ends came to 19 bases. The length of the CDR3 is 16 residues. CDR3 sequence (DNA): TGTGCCAGTAGTCCACCCGGCCGGGGGATTTATCAGCCCCAGCATTTT. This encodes CASSPPGRGIYQPQHF.

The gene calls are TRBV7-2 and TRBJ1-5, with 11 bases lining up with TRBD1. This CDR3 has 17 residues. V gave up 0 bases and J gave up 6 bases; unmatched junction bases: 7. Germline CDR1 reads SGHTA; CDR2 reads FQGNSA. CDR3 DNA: TGTGCCAGCAGCTTAGCCCATGGAGGACAGGGGGCTCAGCCCCAGCATTTT. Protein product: CASSLAHGGQGAQPQHF.

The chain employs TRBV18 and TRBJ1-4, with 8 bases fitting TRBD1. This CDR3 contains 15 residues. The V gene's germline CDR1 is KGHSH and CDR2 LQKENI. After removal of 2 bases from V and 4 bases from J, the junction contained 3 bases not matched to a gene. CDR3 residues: CASSPRGQDNEKLFF. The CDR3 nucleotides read TGTGCCAGCTCACCAAGGGGACAGGATAATGAAAAACTGTTTTTT.

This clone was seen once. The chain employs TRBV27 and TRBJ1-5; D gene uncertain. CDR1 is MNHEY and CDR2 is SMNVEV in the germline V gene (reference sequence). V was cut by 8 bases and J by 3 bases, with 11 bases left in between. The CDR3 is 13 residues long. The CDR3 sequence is CASRRGNNQPQHF. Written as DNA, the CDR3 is TGTGCCAGCCGTCGAGGAAACAATCAGCCCCAGCATTTT.

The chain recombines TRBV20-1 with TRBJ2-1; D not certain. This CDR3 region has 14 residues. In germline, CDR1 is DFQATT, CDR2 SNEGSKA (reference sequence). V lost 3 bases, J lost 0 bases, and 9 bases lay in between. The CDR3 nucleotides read TGCAGTGCTAGTCGTTGGAGCTCCTACAATGAGCAGTTCTTC. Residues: CSASRWSSYNEQFF.

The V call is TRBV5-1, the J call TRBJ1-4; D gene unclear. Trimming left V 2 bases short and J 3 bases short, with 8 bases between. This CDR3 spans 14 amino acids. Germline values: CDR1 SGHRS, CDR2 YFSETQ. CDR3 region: CASSFGRANEKLFF. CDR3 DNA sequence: TGCGCCAGCAGCTTTGGGAGGGCTAATGAAAAACTGTTTTTT. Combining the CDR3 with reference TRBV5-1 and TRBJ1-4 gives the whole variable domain KAGVTQTPRYLIKTRGQQVTLSCSPISGHRSVSWYQQTPGQGLQFLFEYFSETQRNKGNFPGRFSGRQFSNSRSEMNVSTLELGDSALYLCASSFGRANEKLFFGSGTQLSVL.

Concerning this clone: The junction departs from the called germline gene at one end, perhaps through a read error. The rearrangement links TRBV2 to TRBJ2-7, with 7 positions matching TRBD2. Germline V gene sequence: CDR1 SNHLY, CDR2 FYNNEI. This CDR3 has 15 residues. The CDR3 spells CASSEERGGSYGQYF. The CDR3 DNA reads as TGTGCCAGCAGTGAAGAGCGGGGCGGTTCCTACGGGCAGTACTTC.

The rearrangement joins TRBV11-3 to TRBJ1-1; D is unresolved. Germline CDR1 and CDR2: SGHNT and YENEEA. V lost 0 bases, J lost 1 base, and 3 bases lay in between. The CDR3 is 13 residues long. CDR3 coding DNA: TGTGCCAGCAGCTTAGACGGGAACACTGAAGCTTTCTTT. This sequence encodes CASSLDGNTEAFF.

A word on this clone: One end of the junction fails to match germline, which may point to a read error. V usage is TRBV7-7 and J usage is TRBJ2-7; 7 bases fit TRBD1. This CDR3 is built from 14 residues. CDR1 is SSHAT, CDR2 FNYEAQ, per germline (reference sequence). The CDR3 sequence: CASSPTGTSYEQYF. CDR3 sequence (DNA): TGTGCTAGCAGCCCGACAGGGACCTCCTACGAGCAGTACTTC.

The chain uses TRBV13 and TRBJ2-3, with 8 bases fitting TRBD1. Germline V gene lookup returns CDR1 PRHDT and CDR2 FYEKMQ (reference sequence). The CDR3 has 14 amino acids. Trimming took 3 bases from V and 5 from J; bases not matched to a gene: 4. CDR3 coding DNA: TGTGCCAGCAGCTTTCAGGGGGCAGGAGATACGCAGTATTTT. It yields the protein CASSFQGAGDTQYF.

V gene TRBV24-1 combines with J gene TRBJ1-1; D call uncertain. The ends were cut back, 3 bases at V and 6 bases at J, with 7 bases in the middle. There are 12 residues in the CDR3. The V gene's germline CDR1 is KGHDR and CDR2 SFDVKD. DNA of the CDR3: TGTGCCACCAGTGATCGACATTCTGAAGCTTTCTTT. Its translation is CATSDRHSEAFF.

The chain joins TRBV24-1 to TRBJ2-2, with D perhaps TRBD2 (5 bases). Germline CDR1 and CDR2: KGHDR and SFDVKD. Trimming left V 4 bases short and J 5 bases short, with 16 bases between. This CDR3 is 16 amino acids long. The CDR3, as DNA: TGTGCCACCAGTGAGGGAGTGGCGGTTCGGACCGGGGAGCTGTTTTTT. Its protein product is CATSEGVAVRTGELFF.

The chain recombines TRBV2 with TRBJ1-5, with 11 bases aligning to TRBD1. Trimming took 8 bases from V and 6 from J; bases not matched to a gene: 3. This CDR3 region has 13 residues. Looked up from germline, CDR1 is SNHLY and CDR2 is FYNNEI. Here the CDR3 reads CASGTGGVQPQHF. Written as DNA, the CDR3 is TGTGCCAGCGGGACAGGGGGAGTTCAGCCCCAGCATTTT.